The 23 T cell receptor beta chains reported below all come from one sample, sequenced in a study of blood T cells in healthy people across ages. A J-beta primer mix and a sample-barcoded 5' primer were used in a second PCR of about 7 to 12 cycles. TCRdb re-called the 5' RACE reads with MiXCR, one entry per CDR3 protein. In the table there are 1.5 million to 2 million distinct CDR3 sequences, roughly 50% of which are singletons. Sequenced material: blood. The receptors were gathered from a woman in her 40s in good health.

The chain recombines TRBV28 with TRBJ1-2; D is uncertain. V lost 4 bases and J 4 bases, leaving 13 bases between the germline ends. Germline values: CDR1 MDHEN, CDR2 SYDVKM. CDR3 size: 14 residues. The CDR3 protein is CASSSRADRYGYTF. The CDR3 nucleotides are TGTGCCAGCAGTTCAAGGGCGGACCGCTATGGCTACACCTTC.

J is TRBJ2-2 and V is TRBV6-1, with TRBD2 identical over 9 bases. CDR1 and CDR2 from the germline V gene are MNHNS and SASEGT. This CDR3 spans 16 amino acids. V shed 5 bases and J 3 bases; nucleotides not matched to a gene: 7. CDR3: CASSKGASGDTGELFF. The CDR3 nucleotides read TGTGCCAGCAGTAAAGGCGCTAGCGGGGACACCGGGGAGCTGTTTTTT.

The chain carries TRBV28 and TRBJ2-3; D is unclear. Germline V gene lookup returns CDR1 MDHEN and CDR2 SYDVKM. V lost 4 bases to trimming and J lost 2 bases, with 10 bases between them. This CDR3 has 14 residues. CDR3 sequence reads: CASSSTRITDTQYF. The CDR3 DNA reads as TGTGCCAGCAGTTCGACCCGGATCACAGATACGCAGTATTTT.

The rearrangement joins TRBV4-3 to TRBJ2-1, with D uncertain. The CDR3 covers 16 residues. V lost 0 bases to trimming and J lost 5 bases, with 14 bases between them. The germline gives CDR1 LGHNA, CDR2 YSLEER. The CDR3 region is CASSQDFGYSHNEQFF. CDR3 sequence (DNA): TGCGCCAGCAGCCAAGATTTTGGCTATTCCCACAATGAGCAGTTCTTC.

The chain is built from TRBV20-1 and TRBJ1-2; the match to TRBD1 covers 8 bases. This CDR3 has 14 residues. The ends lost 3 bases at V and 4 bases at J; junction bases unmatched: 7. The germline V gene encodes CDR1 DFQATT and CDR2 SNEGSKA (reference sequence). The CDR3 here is CSARATGVTYGYTF. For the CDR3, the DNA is TGCAGTGCTAGGGCGACAGGGGTGACCTATGGCTACACCTTC.

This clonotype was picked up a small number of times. The CDR3 region has the DNA TGTGCCAGCGGTCGGGCAGGCCTCTCTGGGGCCAACGTCCTGACTTTC. Translating gives CASGRAGLSGANVLTF. The V gene is TRBV28, the J gene TRBJ2-6, with D uncertain. This CDR3 has 16 amino acids. Trimming took off 8 bases at V and 0 bases at J, with 14 bases between the two ends. Germline V gene sequence: CDR1 MDHEN, CDR2 SYDVKM.

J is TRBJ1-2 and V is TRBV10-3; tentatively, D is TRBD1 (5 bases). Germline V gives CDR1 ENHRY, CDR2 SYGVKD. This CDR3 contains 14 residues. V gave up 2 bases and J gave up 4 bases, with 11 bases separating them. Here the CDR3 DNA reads TGTGCCATCAGTGAGACAGGAGGATCCTATGGCTACACCTTC. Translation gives CAISETGGSYGYTF.

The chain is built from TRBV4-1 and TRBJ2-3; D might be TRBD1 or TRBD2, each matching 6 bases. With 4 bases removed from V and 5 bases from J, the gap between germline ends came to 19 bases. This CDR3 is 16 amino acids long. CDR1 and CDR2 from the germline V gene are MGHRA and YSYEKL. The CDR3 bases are TGCGCCAGCAGCCTAGAGGGTTGGGGGGCTGGAGATACGCAGTATTTT. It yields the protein CASSLEGWGAGDTQYF.

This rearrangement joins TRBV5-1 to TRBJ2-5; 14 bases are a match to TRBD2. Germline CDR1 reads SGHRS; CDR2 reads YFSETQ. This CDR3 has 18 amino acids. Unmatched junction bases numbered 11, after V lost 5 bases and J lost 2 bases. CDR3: CASSPGLAGAQLQETQYF. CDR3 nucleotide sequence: TGCGCCAGCAGTCCGGGACTAGCGGGGGCCCAACTACAAGAGACCCAGTACTTC.

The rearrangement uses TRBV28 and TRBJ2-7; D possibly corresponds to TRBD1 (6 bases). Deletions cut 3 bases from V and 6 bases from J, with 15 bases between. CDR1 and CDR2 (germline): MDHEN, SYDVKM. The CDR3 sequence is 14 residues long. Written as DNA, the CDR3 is TGTGCCAGCAGTTTGGCAGGGGTATCGGGCGAGCAGTACTTC. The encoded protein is CASSLAGVSGEQYF. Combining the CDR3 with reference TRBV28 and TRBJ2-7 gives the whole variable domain DVKVTQSSRYLVKRTGEKVFLECVQDMDHENMFWYRQDPGLGLRLIYFSYDVKMKEKGDIPEGYSVSREKKERFSLILESASTNQTSMYLCASSLAGVSGEQYFGPGTRLTVT.

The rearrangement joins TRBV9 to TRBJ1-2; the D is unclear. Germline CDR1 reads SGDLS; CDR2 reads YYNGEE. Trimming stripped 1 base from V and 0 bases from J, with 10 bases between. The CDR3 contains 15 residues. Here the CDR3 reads CASSVTELANYGYTF. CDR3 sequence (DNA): TGTGCCAGCAGCGTAACGGAATTAGCTAACTATGGCTACACCTTC.

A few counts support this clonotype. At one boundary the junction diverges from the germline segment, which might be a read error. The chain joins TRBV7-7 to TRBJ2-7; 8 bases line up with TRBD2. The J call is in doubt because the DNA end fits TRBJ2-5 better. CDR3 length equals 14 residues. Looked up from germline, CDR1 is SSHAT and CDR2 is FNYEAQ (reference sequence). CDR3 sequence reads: CASSYRGGRETQYF. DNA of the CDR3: TGTGCTAGCAGCTACCGGGGGGGTCGGGAGACCCAGTACTTC.

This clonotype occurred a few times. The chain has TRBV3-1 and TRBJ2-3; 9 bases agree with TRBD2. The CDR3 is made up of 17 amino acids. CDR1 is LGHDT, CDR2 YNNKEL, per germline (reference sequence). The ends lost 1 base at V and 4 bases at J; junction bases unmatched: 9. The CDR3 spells CASSQVGGGAYSDTQYF. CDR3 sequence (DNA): TGTGCCAGCAGCCAAGTAGGCGGGGGGGCCTACTCAGATACGCAGTATTTT.

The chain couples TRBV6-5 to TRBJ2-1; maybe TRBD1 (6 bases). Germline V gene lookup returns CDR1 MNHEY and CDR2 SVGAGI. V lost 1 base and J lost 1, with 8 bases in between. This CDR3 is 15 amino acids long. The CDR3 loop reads CASSYLTGSYNEQFF. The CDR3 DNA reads TGTGCCAGCAGTTACTTAACAGGGTCCTACAATGAGCAGTTCTTC.

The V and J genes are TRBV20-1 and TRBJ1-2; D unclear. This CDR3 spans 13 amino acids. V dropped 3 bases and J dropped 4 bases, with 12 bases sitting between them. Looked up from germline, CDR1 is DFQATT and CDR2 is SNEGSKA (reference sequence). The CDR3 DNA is TGCAGTGCTAGTGAGGGCCTTTTCTATGGCTACACCTTC. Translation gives CSASEGLFYGYTF.

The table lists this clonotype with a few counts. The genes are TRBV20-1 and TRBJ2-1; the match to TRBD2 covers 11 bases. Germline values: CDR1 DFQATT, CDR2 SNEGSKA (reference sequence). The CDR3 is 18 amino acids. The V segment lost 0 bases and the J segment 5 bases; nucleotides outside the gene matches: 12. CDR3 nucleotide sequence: TGCAGTGCTAGAGATTTTTTTGGGACTAGCGGCCTAAACAATGAGCAGTTCTTC. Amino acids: CSARDFFGTSGLNNEQFF.

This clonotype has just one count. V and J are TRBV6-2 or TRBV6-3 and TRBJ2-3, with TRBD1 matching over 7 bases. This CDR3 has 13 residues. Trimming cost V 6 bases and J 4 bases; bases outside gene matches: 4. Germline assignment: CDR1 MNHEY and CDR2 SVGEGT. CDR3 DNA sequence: TGTGCCAGCAGACAGGGGTGGGCAGATACGCAGTATTTT. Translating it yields CASRQGWADTQYF.

The CDR3 nucleotides read TGTGCCAGCAGCTCCGGGACGGCTTTGACGGAGACCCAGTACTTC. This translates into CASSSGTALTETQYF. The rearrangement links TRBV14 to TRBJ2-5; D possibly uses TRBD1 or TRBD2 (5 bases each). This CDR3 is 15 amino acids long. With 5 bases removed from V and 5 bases from J, the gap between germline ends came to 18 bases. From germline, CDR1 is SGHDN and CDR2 FVKESK.

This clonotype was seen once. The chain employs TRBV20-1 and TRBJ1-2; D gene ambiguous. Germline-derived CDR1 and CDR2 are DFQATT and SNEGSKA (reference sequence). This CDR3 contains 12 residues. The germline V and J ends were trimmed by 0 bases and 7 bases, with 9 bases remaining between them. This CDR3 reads CSARDRLGGYTF. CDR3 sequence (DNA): TGCAGTGCTAGAGATCGACTCGGTGGCTACACCTTC.

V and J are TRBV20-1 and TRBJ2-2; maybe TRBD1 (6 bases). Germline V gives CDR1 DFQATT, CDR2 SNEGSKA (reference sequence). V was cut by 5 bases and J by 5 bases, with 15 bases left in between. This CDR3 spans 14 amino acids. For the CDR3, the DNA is TGCAGTGCTGTAACAGGGTTTCGGACCGGGGAGCTGTTTTTT. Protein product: CSAVTGFRTGELFF.

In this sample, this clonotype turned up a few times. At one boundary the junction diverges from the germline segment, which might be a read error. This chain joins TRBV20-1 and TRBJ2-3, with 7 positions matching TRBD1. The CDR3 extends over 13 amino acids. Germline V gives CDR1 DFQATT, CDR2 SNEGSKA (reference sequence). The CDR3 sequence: CSAKGAGTDTQYF. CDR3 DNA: TGCAGTGCTAAGGGGGCGGGCACGGATACGCAGTATTTT.

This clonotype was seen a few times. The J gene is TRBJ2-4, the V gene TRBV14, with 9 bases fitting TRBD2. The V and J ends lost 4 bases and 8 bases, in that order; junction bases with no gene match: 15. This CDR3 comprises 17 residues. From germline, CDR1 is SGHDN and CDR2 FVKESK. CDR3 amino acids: CASSPYLQRGVLDIQYF. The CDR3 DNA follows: TGTGCCAGCAGCCCATACCTTCAGCGGGGGGTCCTGGACATTCAGTACTTC.

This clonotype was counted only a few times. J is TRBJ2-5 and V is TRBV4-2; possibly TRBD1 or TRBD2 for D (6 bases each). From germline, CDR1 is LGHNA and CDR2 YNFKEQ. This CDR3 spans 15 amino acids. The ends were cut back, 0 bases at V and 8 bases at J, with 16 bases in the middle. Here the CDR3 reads CASSQDSRGAETQYF. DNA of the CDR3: TGTGCCAGCAGCCAAGACTCGAGGGGGGCGGAAACCCAGTACTTC.